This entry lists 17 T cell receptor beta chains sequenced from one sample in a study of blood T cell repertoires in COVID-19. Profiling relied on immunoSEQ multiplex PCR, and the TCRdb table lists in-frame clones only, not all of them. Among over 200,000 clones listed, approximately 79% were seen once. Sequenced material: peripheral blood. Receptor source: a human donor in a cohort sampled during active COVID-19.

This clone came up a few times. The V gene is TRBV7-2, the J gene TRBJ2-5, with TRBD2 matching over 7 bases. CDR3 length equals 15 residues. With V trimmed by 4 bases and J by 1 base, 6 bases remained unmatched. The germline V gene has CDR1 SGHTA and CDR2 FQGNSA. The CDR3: CASSWAGRAQETQYF. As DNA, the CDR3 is TGTGCCAGCAGCTGGGCGGGGAGGGCCCAAGAGACCCAGTACTTC.

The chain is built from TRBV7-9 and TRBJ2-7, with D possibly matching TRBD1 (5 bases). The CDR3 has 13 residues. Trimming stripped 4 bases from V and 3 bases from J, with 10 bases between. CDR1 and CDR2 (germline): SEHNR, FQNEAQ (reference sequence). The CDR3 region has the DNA TGTGCCAGCAGCTCCGCCAGGGTCTACGAGCAGTACTTC. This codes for CASSSARVYEQYF.

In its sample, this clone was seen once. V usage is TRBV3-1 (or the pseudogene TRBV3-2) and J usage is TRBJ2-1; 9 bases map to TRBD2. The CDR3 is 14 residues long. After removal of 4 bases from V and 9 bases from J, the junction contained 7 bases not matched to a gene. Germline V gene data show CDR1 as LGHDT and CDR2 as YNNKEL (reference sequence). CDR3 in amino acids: CASSLGLAGAEQFF. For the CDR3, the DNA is TGTGCCAGCAGCCTGGGACTAGCAGGCGCTGAGCAGTTCTTC.

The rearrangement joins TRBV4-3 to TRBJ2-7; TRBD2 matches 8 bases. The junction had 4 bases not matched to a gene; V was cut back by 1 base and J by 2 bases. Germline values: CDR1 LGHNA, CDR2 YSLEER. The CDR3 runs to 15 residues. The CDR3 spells CASSQALAGPYEQYF. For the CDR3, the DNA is TGCGCCAGCAGCCAAGCGTTAGCGGGACCCTACGAGCAGTACTTC.

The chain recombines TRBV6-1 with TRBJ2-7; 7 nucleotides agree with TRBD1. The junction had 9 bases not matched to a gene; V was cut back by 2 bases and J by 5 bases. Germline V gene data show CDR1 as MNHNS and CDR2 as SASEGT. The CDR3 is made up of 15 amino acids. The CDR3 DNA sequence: TGTGCCAGCAGTGAATGGTTGCAGGGGGTGGACGAGCAGTACTTC. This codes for CASSEWLQGVDEQYF.

The CDR3 reads CASSQELGAYEQYF. DNA for the CDR3: TGCGCCAGCAGCCAAGAATTAGGGGCCTACGAGCAGTACTTC. The chain recombines TRBV4-3 with TRBJ2-7; D might be TRBD1 (5 bases). With 0 bases removed from V and 2 bases from J, the gap between germline ends came to 8 bases. This CDR3 contains 14 residues. The germline V gene has CDR1 LGHNA and CDR2 YSLEER.

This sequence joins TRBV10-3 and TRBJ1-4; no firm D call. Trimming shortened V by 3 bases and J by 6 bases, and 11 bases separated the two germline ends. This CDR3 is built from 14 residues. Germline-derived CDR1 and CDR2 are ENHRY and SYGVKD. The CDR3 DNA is TGTGCCATCAGTGATGGGCAGAGTCATGAAAAACTGTTTTTT. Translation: CAISDGQSHEKLFF.

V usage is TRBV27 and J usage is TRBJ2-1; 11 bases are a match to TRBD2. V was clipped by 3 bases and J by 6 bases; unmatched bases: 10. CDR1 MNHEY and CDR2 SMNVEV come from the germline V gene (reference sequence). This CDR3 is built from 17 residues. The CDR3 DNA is TGTGCCAGCAGTTTCTGGAGTAGCGGGAGGGTCTTCAATGAGCAGTTCTTC. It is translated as CASSFWSSGRVFNEQFF.

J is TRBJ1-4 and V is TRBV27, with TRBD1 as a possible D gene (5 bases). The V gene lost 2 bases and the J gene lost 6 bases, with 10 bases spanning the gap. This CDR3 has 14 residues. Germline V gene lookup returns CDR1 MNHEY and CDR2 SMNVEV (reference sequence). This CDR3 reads CASSLGAGHEKLFF. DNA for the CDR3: TGTGCCAGCAGTTTAGGGGCAGGGCATGAAAAACTGTTTTTT.

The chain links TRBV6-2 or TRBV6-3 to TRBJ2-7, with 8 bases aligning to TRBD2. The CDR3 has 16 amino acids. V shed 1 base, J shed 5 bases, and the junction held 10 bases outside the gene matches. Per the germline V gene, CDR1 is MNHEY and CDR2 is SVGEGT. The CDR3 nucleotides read TGTGCCAGCAGTTACTACTACGGGGGGGCCGGAGACGAGCAGTACTTC. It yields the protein CASSYYYGGAGDEQYF.

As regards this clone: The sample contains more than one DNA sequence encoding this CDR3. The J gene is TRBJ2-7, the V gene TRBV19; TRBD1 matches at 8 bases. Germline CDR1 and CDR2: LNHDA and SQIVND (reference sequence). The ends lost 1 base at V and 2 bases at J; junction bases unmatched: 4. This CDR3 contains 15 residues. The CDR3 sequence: CASSIGGTGPYEQYF. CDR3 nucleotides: TGTGCCAGTAGTATAGGAGGGACAGGCCCCTACGAGCAGTACTTC.

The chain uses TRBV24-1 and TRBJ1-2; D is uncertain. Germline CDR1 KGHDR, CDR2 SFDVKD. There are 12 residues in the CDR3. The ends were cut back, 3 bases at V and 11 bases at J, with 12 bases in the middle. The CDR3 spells CATSDSGRPYTF. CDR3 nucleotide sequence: TGTGCCACCAGTGATAGCGGTAGGCCGTACACCTTC.

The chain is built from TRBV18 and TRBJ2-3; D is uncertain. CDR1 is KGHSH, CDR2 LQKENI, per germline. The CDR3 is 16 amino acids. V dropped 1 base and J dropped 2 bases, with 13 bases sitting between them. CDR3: CASSPRNYPPTDTQYF. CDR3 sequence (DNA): TGTGCCAGCTCACCACGAAACTATCCCCCCACAGATACGCAGTATTTT.

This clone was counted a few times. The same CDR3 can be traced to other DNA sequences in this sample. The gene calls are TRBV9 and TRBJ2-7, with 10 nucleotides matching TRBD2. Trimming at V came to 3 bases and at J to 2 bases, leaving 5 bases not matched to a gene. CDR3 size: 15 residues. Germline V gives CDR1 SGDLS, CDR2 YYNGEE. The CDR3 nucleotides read TGTGCCAGCAGCGCGACTAGCGGGCTAACCTACGAGCAGTACTTC. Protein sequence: CASSATSGLTYEQYF.

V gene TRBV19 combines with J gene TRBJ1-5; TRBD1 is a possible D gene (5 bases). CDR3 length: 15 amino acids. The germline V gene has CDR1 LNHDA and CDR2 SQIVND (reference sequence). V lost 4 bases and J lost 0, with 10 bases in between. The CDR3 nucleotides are TGTGCCAGTAGTAGTCACAGGAATAGCAATCAGCCCCAGCATTTT. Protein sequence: CASSSHRNSNQPQHF.

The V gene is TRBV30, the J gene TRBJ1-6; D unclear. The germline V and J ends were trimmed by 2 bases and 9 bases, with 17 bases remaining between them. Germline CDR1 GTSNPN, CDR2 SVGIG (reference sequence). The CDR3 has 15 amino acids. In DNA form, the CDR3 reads TGTGCCTGGAGTTCCCTTCGGGCTACTAGTTCACCCCTCCACTTT. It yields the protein CAWSSLRATSSPLHF.

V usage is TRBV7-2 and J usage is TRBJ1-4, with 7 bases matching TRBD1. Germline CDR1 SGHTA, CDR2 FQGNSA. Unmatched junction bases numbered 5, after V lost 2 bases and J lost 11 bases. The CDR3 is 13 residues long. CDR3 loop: CASSLTSGGKLFF. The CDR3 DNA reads TGTGCCAGCAGCTTAACGTCAGGGGGGAAACTGTTTTTT.